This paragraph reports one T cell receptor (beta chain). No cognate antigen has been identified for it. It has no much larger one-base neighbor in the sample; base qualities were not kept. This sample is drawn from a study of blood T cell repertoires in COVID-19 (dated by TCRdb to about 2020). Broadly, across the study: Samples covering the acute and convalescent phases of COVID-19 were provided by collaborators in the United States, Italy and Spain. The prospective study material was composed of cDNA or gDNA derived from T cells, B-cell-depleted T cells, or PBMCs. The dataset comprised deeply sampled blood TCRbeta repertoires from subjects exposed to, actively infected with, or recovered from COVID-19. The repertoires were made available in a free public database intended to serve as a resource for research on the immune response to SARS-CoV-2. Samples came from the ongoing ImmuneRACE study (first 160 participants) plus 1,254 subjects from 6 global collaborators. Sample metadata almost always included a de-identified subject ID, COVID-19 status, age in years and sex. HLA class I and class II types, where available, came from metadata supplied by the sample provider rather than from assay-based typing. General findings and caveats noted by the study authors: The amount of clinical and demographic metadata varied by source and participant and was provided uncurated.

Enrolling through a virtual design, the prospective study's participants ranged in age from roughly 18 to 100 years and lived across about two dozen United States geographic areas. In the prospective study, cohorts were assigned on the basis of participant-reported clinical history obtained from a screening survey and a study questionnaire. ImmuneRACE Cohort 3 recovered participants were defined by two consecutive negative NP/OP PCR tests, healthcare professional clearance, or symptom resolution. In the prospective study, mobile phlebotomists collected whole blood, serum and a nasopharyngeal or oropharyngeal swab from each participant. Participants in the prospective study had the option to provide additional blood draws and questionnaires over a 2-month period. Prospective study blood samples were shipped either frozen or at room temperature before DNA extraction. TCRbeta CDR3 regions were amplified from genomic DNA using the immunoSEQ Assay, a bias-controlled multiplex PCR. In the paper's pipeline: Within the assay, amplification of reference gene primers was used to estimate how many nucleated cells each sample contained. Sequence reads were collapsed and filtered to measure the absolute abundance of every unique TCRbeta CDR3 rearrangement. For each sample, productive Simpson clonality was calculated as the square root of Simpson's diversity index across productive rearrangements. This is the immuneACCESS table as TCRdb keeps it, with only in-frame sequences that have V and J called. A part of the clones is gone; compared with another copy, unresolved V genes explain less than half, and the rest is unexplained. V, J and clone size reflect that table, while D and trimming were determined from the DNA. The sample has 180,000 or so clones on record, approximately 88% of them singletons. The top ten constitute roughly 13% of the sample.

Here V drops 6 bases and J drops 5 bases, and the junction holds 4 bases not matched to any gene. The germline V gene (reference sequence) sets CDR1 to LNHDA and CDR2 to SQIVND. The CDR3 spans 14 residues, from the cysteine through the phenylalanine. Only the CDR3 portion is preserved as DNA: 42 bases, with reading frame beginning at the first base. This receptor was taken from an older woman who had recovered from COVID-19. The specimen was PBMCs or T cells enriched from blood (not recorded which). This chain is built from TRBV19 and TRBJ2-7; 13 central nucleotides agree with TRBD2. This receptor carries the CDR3 CASRLAGGPNEQYF. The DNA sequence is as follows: TGTGCCAGTAGACTAGCGGGAGGGCCGAACGAGCAGTACTTC.